A single sample gave rise to the 13 T cell receptor beta chains below, sequenced in a study of blood T cell repertoires in COVID-19. Method: immunoSEQ multiplex PCR; TCRdb's copy keeps in-frame clones and lacks some. Of over 300,000 clones in the sample, roughly 88% are singletons; the top ten hold around 1.5%. Sequenced input: peripheral blood. The origin of the receptors is a woman aged 45-59 years with acute or convalescent COVID-19.

The chain links TRBV19 to TRBJ2-2; the match to TRBD2 covers 14 bases. Germline trimming cut 3 bases from V and 3 bases from J; bases unmatched to any gene: 6. CDR3 size: 18 residues. Germline assignment: CDR1 LNHDA and CDR2 SQIVND (reference sequence). The DNA for the CDR3 is TGTGCCAGTAGTATCCCGGGACTAGCGGGAGTGTACACCGGGGAGCTGTTTTTT. Amino acid sequence: CASSIPGLAGVYTGELFF.

This sequence joins TRBV28 and TRBJ1-3, with 8 bases fitting TRBD1. Unmatched junction bases numbered 6, after V lost 2 bases and J lost 0 bases. Germline loops: CDR1 MDHEN, CDR2 SYDVKM. The CDR3 spans 17 residues. CDR3 sequence (DNA): TGTGCCAGCAGTTTAGGGACAGGCGGAATCTCTGGAAACACCATATATTTT. This translates into CASSLGTGGISGNTIYF. Supplemented by reference TRBV28 and TRBJ1-3, the full variable domain reads DVKVTQSSRYLVKRTGEKVFLECVQDMDHENMFWYRQDPGLGLRLIYFSYDVKMKEKGDIPEGYSVSREKKERFSLILESASTNQTSMYLCASSLGTGGISGNTIYFGEGSWLTVV.

The V gene is TRBV9, the J gene TRBJ2-3, with 8 bases lining up with TRBD2. The trim removed 0 bases at V and 1 base at J, leaving 7 bases unmatched. The germline gives CDR1 SGDLS, CDR2 YYNGEE. The CDR3 has 17 residues. CDR3 DNA sequence: TGTGCCAGCAGCGTAGCACCTAGCGGGTTGGGCACAGATACGCAGTATTTT. It codes for CASSVAPSGLGTDTQYF.

Comments on this clone: Different DNA sequences within this sample yield the same CDR3. The CDR3 nucleotides are TGTGCCAGCAGTGGACAGGGATACGAGCAGTACTTC. Translating it yields CASSGQGYEQYF. The chain links TRBV27 to TRBJ2-7, with 8 bases aligning to TRBD1. There are 12 residues in the CDR3. CDR1 and CDR2 from the germline V gene are MNHEY and SMNVEV (reference sequence). V shed 5 bases and J 4 bases; nucleotides not matched to a gene: 1.

This rearrangement joins TRBV12-3 or TRBV12-4 to TRBJ2-2; D gene unclear. There are 13 residues in the CDR3. The V end lost 6 bases, the J end lost 6 bases, and 11 bases lay between the germline ends. In DNA form, the CDR3 reads TGTGCCAGCAGGGTCGTTAGAGCCGGGGAGCTGTTTTTT. Translating gives CASRVVRAGELFF.

This clone was counted a single time. The chain is built from TRBV5-1 and TRBJ1-1; TRBD1 matches at 8 bases. Germline assignment: CDR1 SGHRS and CDR2 YFSETQ. The CDR3 is 19 amino acids. The V and J ends lost 0 bases and 4 bases, in that order; junction bases with no gene match: 17. The CDR3 DNA sequence: TGCGCCAGCAGCTTGGCCTTAGGGCAGGGGGCAGAAGGGAGCACTGAAGCTTTCTTT. Encoded protein: CASSLALGQGAEGSTEAFF.

V and J are TRBV7-9 and TRBJ1-4; D unresolved. Germline V gives CDR1 SEHNR, CDR2 FQNEAQ (reference sequence). CDR3 length: 18 residues. V lost 5 bases and J lost 4, with 23 bases in between. The CDR3 reads CASSRNFLVGEVNEKLFF. CDR3 coding DNA: TGTGCCAGCAGCCGGAACTTCTTGGTCGGGGAGGTTAATGAAAAACTGTTTTTT.

The CDR3 loop is CASSQGLAGGTDTQYF. The CDR3 DNA reads TGTGCCAGCAGCCAAGGACTAGCGGGAGGGACAGATACGCAGTATTTT. The V and J genes are TRBV11-3 and TRBJ2-3; 15 bases map to TRBD2. V dropped 5 bases and J dropped 3; count of bases not matched to a gene: 3. CDR1 is SGHNT and CDR2 is YENEEA in the germline V gene. The CDR3 contains 16 residues.

Points on this clone: Other DNA variants within this sample encode the same CDR3. V usage is TRBV5-1 and J usage is TRBJ2-2; D unclear. Germline V gene data show CDR1 as SGHRS and CDR2 as YFSETQ. CDR3 size: 14 residues. V shed 1 base and J shed 0 bases, with 4 bases lying between them. The CDR3 sequence is CASSLTANTGELFF. CDR3 nucleotides: TGCGCCAGCAGCTTGACTGCGAACACCGGGGAGCTGTTTTTT.

The rearrangement joins TRBV7-9 to TRBJ2-1, with 11 bases aligning to TRBD2. The junction had 12 bases not matched to a gene; V was cut back by 5 bases and J by 0 bases. CDR3 length equals 19 residues. Germline assignment: CDR1 SEHNR and CDR2 FQNEAQ (reference sequence). The CDR3 DNA sequence: TGTGCCAGCAGCCCCTGGGGACTAGCGGTTGCTAGCTCCTACAATGAGCAGTTCTTC. It codes for CASSPWGLAVASSYNEQFF.

V and J are TRBV5-1 and TRBJ2-7; D remains ambiguous. CDR1 is SGHRS and CDR2 is YFSETQ in the germline V gene. The CDR3 covers 15 residues. The ends were cut back, 0 bases at V and 1 base at J, with 11 bases in the middle. CDR3 sequence (DNA): TGCGCCAGCAGCTTGGTTGTCGCAGGTTCCTACGAGCAGTACTTC. It codes for CASSLVVAGSYEQYF.

The J gene is TRBJ2-7, the V gene TRBV5-1; 8 bases match TRBD2. CDR3 size: 17 residues. V trimming: 4 bases; J trimming: 0 bases; junction bases outside the gene matches: 12. The germline V gene has CDR1 SGHRS and CDR2 YFSETQ. Written as DNA, the CDR3 is TGCGCCAGCAGCCCTAACTCCTTAAGCGGGGGCTCCTACGAGCAGTACTTC. Translated: CASSPNSLSGGSYEQYF. The complete variable domain, with remaining parts taken from reference TRBV5-1 and TRBJ2-7, reads KAGVTQTPRYLIKTRGQQVTLSCSPISGHRSVSWYQQTPGQGLQFLFEYFSETQRNKGNFPGRFSGRQFSNSRSEMNVSTLELGDSALYLCASSPNSLSGGSYEQYFGPGTRLTVT.

The V and J genes are TRBV9 and TRBJ2-7; TRBD1 aligns across 9 bases. In germline, CDR1 is SGDLS, CDR2 YYNGEE. The CDR3 has 15 residues. The ends lost 4 bases at V and 3 bases at J; junction bases unmatched: 8. CDR3 coding DNA: TGTGCCAGCAGCCGAAGACAGGGGGTAATCTACGAGCAGTACTTC. This sequence encodes CASSRRQGVIYEQYF.